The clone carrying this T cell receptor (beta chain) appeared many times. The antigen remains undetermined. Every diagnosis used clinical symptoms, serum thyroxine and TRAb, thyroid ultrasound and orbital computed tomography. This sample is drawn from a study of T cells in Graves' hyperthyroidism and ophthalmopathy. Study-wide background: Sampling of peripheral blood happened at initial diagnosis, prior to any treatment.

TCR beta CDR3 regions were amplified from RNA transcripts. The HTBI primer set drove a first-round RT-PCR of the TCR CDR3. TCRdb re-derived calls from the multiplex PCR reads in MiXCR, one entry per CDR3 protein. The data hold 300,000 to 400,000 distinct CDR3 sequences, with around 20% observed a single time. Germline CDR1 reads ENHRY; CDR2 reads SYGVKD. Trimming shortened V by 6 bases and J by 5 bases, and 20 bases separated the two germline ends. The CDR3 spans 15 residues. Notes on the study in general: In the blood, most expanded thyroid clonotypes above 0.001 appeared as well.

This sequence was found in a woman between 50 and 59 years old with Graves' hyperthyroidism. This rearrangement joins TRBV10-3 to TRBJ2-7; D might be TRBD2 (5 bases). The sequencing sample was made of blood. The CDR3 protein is CAISAREGRSNEQYF. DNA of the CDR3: TGTGCCATCAGCGCCCGGGAAGGGCGTAGCAACGAGCAGTACTTC.